These 3 T cell receptor beta chains were all obtained from the same sample, sequenced in a study of T cell responses to AZD1222 COVID-19 vaccine. Assay used: immunoSEQ multiplex PCR; TCRdb lists only in-frame clones, some missing. This sample yields 150,000 to 200,000 clones, of which roughly 88% are seen a single time; 0.99% belongs to the top ten. Material: peripheral blood, obtained on day 0 of AZD1222 vaccination. The origin of the receptors is an adult in good health.

The chain couples TRBV27 to TRBJ1-5, with D perhaps matching TRBD1 (5 bases). Germline CDR1 is MNHEY and CDR2 is SMNVEV (reference sequence). The CDR3 extends over 15 amino acids. Trimming cost V 3 bases and J 1 base, with 10 bases left between them. CDR3 sequence reads: CASSLGGGSNQPQHF. Here the CDR3 DNA reads TGTGCCAGCAGTTTGGGGGGGGGAAGCAATCAGCCCCAGCATTTT.

The rearrangement links TRBV7-2 to TRBJ1-2; D perhaps matches TRBD1 (5 bases). CDR3 size: 14 residues. Germline V gene lookup returns CDR1 SGHTA and CDR2 FQGNSA. V was pared by 3 bases and J by 11 bases, with 19 bases between. CDR3 sequence: CASSFTSSIGGYTF. The CDR3, as DNA: TGTGCCAGCAGCTTTACCAGCTCTATTGGGGGATACACCTTC.

V usage is TRBV7-6 and J usage is TRBJ2-7; weak D call: TRBD2 (6 bases). Germline loops: CDR1 SGHVS, CDR2 FNYEAQ. V was pared by 5 bases and J by 1 base, with 18 bases between. The CDR3 has 16 amino acids. CDR3 sequence (DNA): TGTGCCAGCAGCATCGAGTCTAGCGCTGTGTCCTACGAGCAGTACTTC. Its protein product is CASSIESSAVSYEQYF.